Shown below are 9 T cell receptor beta chains from a single sample sequenced in a study of T-cell reconstitution after alpha-beta-depleted transplantation in children. Unique molecular identifiers tagged the TCRbeta library. TCRdb redid the calling of the PCR reads with MiXCR, one entry per CDR3 protein. The table records roughly 350,000 distinct CDR3 sequences, about a tenth of them present only once. This specimen was PBMCs from the stem cell graft donor, taken from the stem cell graft. The receptors stem from a human donor who donated a stem cell graft to a child with acute lymphoblastic leukemia.

This clonotype was seen more than once but under ten times. V gene TRBV6-2 or TRBV6-3 combines with J gene TRBJ2-1; D is unclear. This CDR3 comprises 14 residues. Germline CDR1 MNHEY, CDR2 SVGEGT. V was cut by 3 bases and J by 6 bases, with 12 bases left in between. CDR3 bases: TGTGCCAGCAGTTATGTTATAGGGCCCAATGAGCAGTTCTTC. Amino acid sequence: CASSYVIGPNEQFF.

In its sample, this clonotype was seen a few times. The rearrangement links TRBV28 to TRBJ1-6; D uncertain. The CDR3 runs to 14 residues. The germline gives CDR1 MDHEN, CDR2 SYDVKM. The ends were cut back, 4 bases at V and 12 bases at J, with 16 bases in the middle. CDR3 loop: CASSSAGRREPLHF. CDR3 nucleotide sequence: TGTGCCAGCAGTTCGGCCGGTCGAAGGGAACCCCTCCACTTT. Drawing the rest from reference TRBV28 and TRBJ1-6, the complete variable domain is DVKVTQSSRYLVKRTGEKVFLECVQDMDHENMFWYRQDPGLGLRLIYFSYDVKMKEKGDIPEGYSVSREKKERFSLILESASTNQTSMYLCASSSAGRREPLHFGNGTRLTVT.

This clonotype was counted a few times. The chain is built from TRBV7-3 and TRBJ2-3; D is ambiguous. From germline, CDR1 is SGHTA and CDR2 FQGTGA. This CDR3 comprises 13 residues. V was pared by 5 bases and J by 2 bases, with 8 bases between. DNA of the CDR3: TGTGCCAGCAGCCCGGACCTCACAGATACGCAGTATTTT. Translating gives CASSPDLTDTQYF.

There are a few counts of this clonotype. The chain is built from TRBV7-2 and TRBJ2-7; D could derive from TRBD1 or TRBD2 (5 bases each). Trimming took 5 bases from V and 2 from J, leaving 19 bases between them. Germline assignment: CDR1 SGHTA and CDR2 FQGNSA. This CDR3 region has 16 residues. The CDR3 bases are TGTGCCAGCAGCCCGAACGTCGGGGACGGACCCTACGAGCAGTACTTC. Amino acids: CASSPNVGDGPYEQYF.

V is TRBV7-8 and J is TRBJ2-4, with 10 bases fitting TRBD2. Germline V gene lookup returns CDR1 SGHVS and CDR2 FQNEAQ. With V trimmed by 5 bases and J by 3 bases, 16 bases remained unmatched. The CDR3 has 19 amino acids. The CDR3 nucleotides are TGTGCCAGCAGCCCCCACCGACTAGCGGGTCGAGGGGTCAAAAACATTCAGTACTTC. Its protein product is CASSPHRLAGRGVKNIQYF.

This clonotype was detected only a few times. The chain's CDR3 is CASSGQGSDEQFF. The DNA of the CDR3 is TGTGCCAGCTCGGGACAGGGTTCGGATGAGCAGTTCTTC. The chain is built from TRBV12-3 or TRBV12-4 and TRBJ2-1, with 9 bases identical to TRBD1. The CDR3 totals 13 residues. Trimming cost V 8 bases and J 8 bases; bases outside gene matches: 7.

This rearrangement joins TRBV19 to TRBJ2-3; D unresolved. The CDR3 runs to 12 residues. Per germline, CDR1 LNHDA and CDR2 SQIVND (reference sequence). Trimming left V 5 bases short and J 6 bases short, with 9 bases between. The CDR3 DNA reads TGTGCCAGTAGTCTCCCGCCGGATACGCAGTATTTT. Protein: CASSLPPDTQYF.

This sequence joins TRBV5-1 and TRBJ1-4; maybe TRBD1 (5 bases). Trimming cost V 7 bases and J 8 bases, with 18 bases left between them. CDR3 size: 14 residues. Per the germline V gene, CDR1 is SGHRS and CDR2 is YFSETQ. CDR3 protein: CASRKPGLQEKLFF. The CDR3 DNA reads as TGCGCCAGCCGTAAACCAGGGCTTCAGGAAAAACTGTTTTTT.

V usage is TRBV5-1 and J usage is TRBJ1-5; D ambiguous. Germline CDR1 reads SGHRS; CDR2 reads YFSETQ. The CDR3 is made up of 15 amino acids. Trimming cost V 4 bases and J 0 bases, with 11 bases left between them. The CDR3 DNA reads TGCGCCAGCAGCCCCGATGCGGTTAGCAATCAGCCCCAGCATTTT. This sequence encodes CASSPDAVSNQPQHF.